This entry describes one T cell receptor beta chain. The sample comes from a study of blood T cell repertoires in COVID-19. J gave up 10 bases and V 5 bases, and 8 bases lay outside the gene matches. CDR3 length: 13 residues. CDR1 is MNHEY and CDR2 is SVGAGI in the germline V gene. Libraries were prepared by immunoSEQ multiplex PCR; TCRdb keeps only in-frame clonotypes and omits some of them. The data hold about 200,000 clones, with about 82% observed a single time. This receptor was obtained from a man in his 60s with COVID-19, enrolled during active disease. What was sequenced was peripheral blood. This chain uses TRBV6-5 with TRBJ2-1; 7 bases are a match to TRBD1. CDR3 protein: CASSTQGQGEQFF. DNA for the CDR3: TGTGCCAGCAGTACACAGGGGCAGGGCGAGCAGTTCTTC.